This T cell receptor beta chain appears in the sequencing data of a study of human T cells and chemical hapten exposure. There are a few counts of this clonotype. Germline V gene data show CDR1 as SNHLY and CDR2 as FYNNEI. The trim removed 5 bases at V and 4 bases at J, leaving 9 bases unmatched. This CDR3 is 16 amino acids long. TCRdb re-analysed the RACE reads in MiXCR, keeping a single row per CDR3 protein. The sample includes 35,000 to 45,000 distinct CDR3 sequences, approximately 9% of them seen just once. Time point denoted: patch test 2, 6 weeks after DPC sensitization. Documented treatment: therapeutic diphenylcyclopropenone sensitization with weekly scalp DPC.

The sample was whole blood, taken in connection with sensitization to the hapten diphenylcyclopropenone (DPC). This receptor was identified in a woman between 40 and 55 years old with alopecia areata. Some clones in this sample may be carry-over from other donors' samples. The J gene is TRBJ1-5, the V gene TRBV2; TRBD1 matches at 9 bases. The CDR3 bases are TGTGCCAGCAGTAGACAGGGGGATATAGGAAATCAGCCCCAGCATTTT. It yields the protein CASSRQGDIGNQPQHF.